The rows below give T cell receptor beta chains drawn from one sample of a study of blood T cell repertoires in COVID-19. Measured with immunoSEQ multiplex PCR; TCRdb has only the in-frame clones, and not every one. The table records 250,000 to 350,000 clones, about 89% of them present only once. The specimen sequenced was peripheral blood. These receptors were taken from a woman aged 50 to 60 who had recovered from COVID-19. The conserved cysteine and the conserved F or W are not part of the CDR3 here.

CDR3aa,v_gene,j_gene
ASSSSRVFAGDFKPGNQPQH,TRBV19,TRBJ1-5
ASSESLQGKSYGYT,TRBV10-2,TRBJ1-2
ASSDPQGIVSPLH,TRBV6-1,TRBJ1-6
ASSVVPGGTEAF,TRBV9,TRBJ1-1
ASSLGQGEQY,TRBV11-3,TRBJ2-7
ASNHRGLNHEQY,TRBV27,TRBJ2-7
ASKTGGDYNEQF,TRBV2,TRBJ2-1
ASSPSGRVSYGYT,TRBV27,TRBJ1-2
ASSGPHVGGSTDTQY,TRBV9,TRBJ2-3
AWSVYRGTAISSYNSPLH,TRBV30,TRBJ1-6
ASSPEPISTDTQY,TRBV5-1,TRBJ2-3
ASSGTSGNDEQF,TRBV5-1,TRBJ2-1
ASSEQGVGETQY,TRBV11-2,TRBJ2-5
ASSEYTGGAYGYT,TRBV25-1,TRBJ1-2
ASNKGEPNQPQH,TRBV9,TRBJ1-5
ASSFGADGNQPQH,TRBV5-1,TRBJ1-5
ASSFDRGKEGTQY,TRBV27,TRBJ2-3
ASRRTVRGYT,TRBV12-3/TRBV12-4,TRBJ1-2
ASSQGTSGDYNEQF,TRBV3-1/TRBV3-2,TRBJ2-1